The 23 T cell receptor beta chains below were found in one sample sequenced in a study of blood T cell repertoires in COVID-19. Data came from immunoSEQ multiplex PCR; TCRdb stores just in-frame clones and leaves some out. Seen here are about 78,000 clones, about 89% observed once, and the top ten hold 1.9%. Specimen: peripheral blood. The origin of the receptors is a woman aged 55-69 years with acute or convalescent COVID-19.

This chain joins TRBV24-1 and TRBJ2-3; 9 nucleotides line up with TRBD2. Trimming took 3 bases from V and 4 from J; bases not matched to a gene: 7. CDR3 length: 16 residues. Germline CDR1 reads KGHDR; CDR2 reads SFDVKD. DNA of the CDR3: TGTGCCACCAGTGATCGTAGCGGGAGTAACGCAGATACGCAGTATTTT. Its protein is CATSDRSGSNADTQYF.

In its sample, this clone was seen once. The rearrangement uses TRBV14 and TRBJ2-2; TRBD2 is a possible D gene (7 bases). The germline V gene has CDR1 SGHDN and CDR2 FVKESK. V gave up 6 bases and J gave up 0 bases, with 11 bases separating them. The CDR3 sequence is 15 residues long. The CDR3 spells CASRRGGANTGELFF. CDR3 nucleotide sequence: TGTGCCAGCAGAAGGGGGGGAGCGAACACCGGGGAGCTGTTTTTT.

The rearrangement links TRBV5-1 to TRBJ2-3; D unresolved. This CDR3 region has 14 residues. Per germline, CDR1 SGHRS and CDR2 YFSETQ. Trimming removed 6 bases from V and 0 bases from J, with 11 bases in between. The chain's CDR3 is CASTRATSTDTQYF. CDR3 DNA: TGCGCCAGCACCCGTGCCACTAGCACAGATACGCAGTATTTT.

The J gene is TRBJ1-2, the V gene TRBV23-1; tentative D call: TRBD1 (6 bases). TRBV23-1 is designated an ORF whose function remains uncertain. V gave up 0 bases and J gave up 5 bases, with 16 bases separating them. The CDR3 loop spans 16 amino acids. The CDR3 sequence is CASSQSDFGQLYGYTF. Written as DNA, the CDR3 is TGCGCCAGCAGTCAATCAGACTTCGGACAGCTATATGGCTACACCTTC.

The chain has TRBV24-1 and TRBJ2-1; weak D call: TRBD2 (6 bases). The CDR3 consists of 15 residues. V was clipped by 6 bases and J by 1 base, with 12 bases between them. Germline lookup yields CDR1 KGHDR and CDR2 SFDVKD. This CDR3 is CATSIGGISYNEQFF. CDR3 DNA: TGTGCCACCAGTATCGGCGGGATTTCCTACAATGAGCAGTTCTTC.

The chain joins TRBV6-5 to TRBJ1-5; D perhaps matches TRBD1 (6 bases). The germline V gene encodes CDR1 MNHEY and CDR2 SVGAGI. This CDR3 is built from 15 residues. Trimming stripped 6 bases from V and 0 bases from J, with 12 bases between. The CDR3 DNA reads as TGTGCCAGCAGACGTGACAGGAATAGCAATCAGCCCCAGCATTTT. Translation: CASRRDRNSNQPQHF.

This clone turned up a few times. V is TRBV6-5 and J is TRBJ1-2; 9 bases line up with TRBD1. Unmatched junction bases numbered 5, after V lost 6 bases and J lost 3 bases. Germline V gene lookup returns CDR1 MNHEY and CDR2 SVGAGI. The CDR3 loop spans 14 amino acids. As DNA, the CDR3 is TGTGCCAGCAGAAACAGGGGGCCCTACTATGGCTACACCTTC. Its translation: CASRNRGPYYGYTF.

The gene calls are TRBV28 and TRBJ2-7, with TRBD2 matching 7 bases. CDR3 length equals 15 residues. The germline gives CDR1 MDHEN, CDR2 SYDVKM. With 6 bases clipped from V and 0 bases from J, the junction kept 8 bases outside the gene matches. CDR3 sequence: CASSYPGGGSYEQYF. The CDR3, as DNA: TGTGCCAGCAGCTACCCGGGCGGGGGCTCCTACGAGCAGTACTTC.

The chain recombines TRBV28 with TRBJ1-2; 7 nucleotides line up with TRBD1. Germline V gives CDR1 MDHEN, CDR2 SYDVKM. Germline trimming cut 8 bases from V and 2 bases from J; bases unmatched to any gene: 8. This CDR3 comprises 14 residues. The CDR3 DNA sequence: TGTGCCAGCGTCTTACAGGGGCGGAACTATGGCTACACCTTC. This codes for CASVLQGRNYGYTF.

This clone was seen once. V gene TRBV9 combines with J gene TRBJ1-4, with 8 bases that match TRBD1. Germline V gives CDR1 SGDLS, CDR2 YYNGEE. V shed 0 bases, J shed 7 bases, and the junction held 5 bases outside the gene matches. The CDR3 consists of 15 residues. The CDR3, as DNA: TGTGCCAGCAGCGTAGGACAGGGGCCTGTTGAAAAACTGTTTTTT. Its translation: CASSVGQGPVEKLFF.

The rearrangement joins TRBV28 to TRBJ2-7; 7 nucleotides line up with TRBD1. Germline V gives CDR1 MDHEN, CDR2 SYDVKM. CDR3 length equals 14 residues. With V trimmed by 8 bases and J by 0 bases, 7 bases remained unmatched. The CDR3 DNA reads as TGTGCCAGCCGAACGACAGGGAGCTCCTACGAGCAGTACTTC. It translates to CASRTTGSSYEQYF.

V and J are TRBV20-1 and TRBJ2-1, with D unresolved. Trimming pared 8 bases from V and 6 bases from J, leaving 8 bases between. The CDR3 loop spans 10 amino acids. Germline V lookup: CDR1 DFQATT, CDR2 SNEGSKA (reference sequence). In DNA, the CDR3 is TGCAGTCCCTACGGCAATGAGCAGTTCTTC. Its translation is CSPYGNEQFF.

The chain joins TRBV4-3 to TRBJ2-3, with D perhaps matching TRBD2 (5 bases). Trimming shortened V by 4 bases and J by 0 bases, and 8 bases separated the two germline ends. In germline, CDR1 is LGHNA, CDR2 YSLEER. The CDR3 sequence is 14 residues long. The chain's CDR3 is CASSPQRSTDTQYF. In nucleotides, the CDR3 is TGCGCCAGCAGCCCTCAGCGGAGCACAGATACGCAGTATTTT.

This sequence joins TRBV3-1 (or the pseudogene TRBV3-2) and TRBJ1-5, with TRBD1 identical over 7 bases. CDR1 is LGHDT and CDR2 is YNNKEL in the germline V gene (reference sequence). The CDR3 has 15 residues. V lost 0 bases and J lost 5; bases outside the gene matches: 4. The CDR3 DNA is TGTGCCAGCAGCCAAGATTTCCAGGGGGATCAGCCCCAGCATTTT. It translates to CASSQDFQGDQPQHF.

The V gene is TRBV18, the J gene TRBJ2-1; 7 bases are shared with TRBD2. CDR3 size: 15 residues. J lost 4 bases, V lost 2 bases, and 5 bases had no gene match. Germline V gene lookup returns CDR1 KGHSH and CDR2 LQKENI. This CDR3 reads CASSPSGEGYNEQFF. CDR3 nucleotide sequence: TGTGCCAGCTCACCATCGGGGGAGGGGTACAATGAGCAGTTCTTC.

This chain links TRBV5-1 with TRBJ2-6, with TRBD1 as a possible D gene (6 bases). Trimming cost V 2 bases and J 0 bases, with 12 bases left between them. The CDR3 contains 17 residues. CDR1 and CDR2 (germline): SGHRS, YFSETQ. The CDR3 bases are TGCGCCAGCAGCTTACTACCGGACAGCTCTGGGGCCAACGTCCTGACTTTC. Amino acid sequence: CASSLLPDSSGANVLTF.

J is TRBJ1-5 and V is TRBV4-1; D perhaps matches TRBD1 (6 bases). V dropped 0 bases and J dropped 7 bases, with 13 bases sitting between them. Germline V gene sequence: CDR1 MGHRA, CDR2 YSYEKL. The CDR3 extends over 15 amino acids. The CDR3: CASSQEAGGGQPQHF. The CDR3, as DNA: TGCGCCAGCAGCCAAGAGGCTGGGGGCGGGCAGCCCCAGCATTTT.

The chain joins TRBV7-9 to TRBJ1-6; D unresolved. The CDR3 is made up of 12 amino acids. V lost 4 bases, J lost 9 bases, and 7 bases lay in between. CDR1 and CDR2 from the germline V gene are SEHNR and FQNEAQ (reference sequence). DNA for the CDR3: TGTGCCAGCAGCTCCGGAGCTTCACCCCTCCACTTT. It is translated as CASSSGASPLHF.

V usage is TRBV3-1 (or the pseudogene TRBV3-2) and J usage is TRBJ1-2, with D perhaps matching TRBD1 (6 bases). Germline V lookup: CDR1 LGHDT, CDR2 YNNKEL (reference sequence). Trimming took off 0 bases at V and 8 bases at J, with 13 bases between the two ends. This CDR3 comprises 14 residues. This CDR3 reads CASSQDSGGRGYTF. The CDR3 DNA reads TGTGCCAGCAGCCAAGATTCGGGGGGCCGGGGCTACACCTTC.

The CDR3 sequence: CASSLWGSGGQAKNIQYF. The CDR3, as DNA: TGCGCCAGCAGCCTTTGGGGTAGCGGGGGCCAAGCCAAAAACATTCAGTACTTC. The chain links TRBV4-1 to TRBJ2-4; 9 bases line up with TRBD2. V trimming: 4 bases; J trimming: 0 bases; junction bases outside the gene matches: 10. The CDR3 covers 18 residues. Germline assignment: CDR1 MGHRA and CDR2 YSYEKL.

The chain has TRBV28 and TRBJ2-5, with a weak D call TRBD1 (6 bases). Per the germline V gene, CDR1 is MDHEN and CDR2 is SYDVKM. Trimming removed 5 bases at V and 2 bases at J, with 12 bases between. This CDR3 has 14 amino acids. This CDR3 reads CASSPGTNQETQYF. CDR3 DNA: TGTGCCAGCAGTCCGGGGACAAATCAAGAGACCCAGTACTTC.

The chain employs TRBV7-9 and TRBJ2-7, with 7 bases matching TRBD1. CDR3 length: 13 amino acids. Per germline, CDR1 SEHNR and CDR2 FQNEAQ (reference sequence). Trimming removed 5 bases from V and 3 bases from J; junction bases left unmatched: 4. The CDR3 DNA reads TGTGCCAGCAGCCCGGGACAGAACTACGAGCAGTACTTC. This translates into CASSPGQNYEQYF.

The chain couples TRBV7-8 to TRBJ1-4; perhaps TRBD1 as D (6 bases). The CDR3 has 19 amino acids. From germline, CDR1 is SGHVS and CDR2 FQNEAQ. The ends were cut back, 5 bases at V and 0 bases at J, with 22 bases in the middle. The CDR3 sequence is CASSHPRDTGQTTNEKLFF. CDR3 coding DNA: TGTGCCAGCAGCCACCCCCGGGACACCGGGCAGACAACTAATGAAAAACTGTTTTTT.